The 27 T cell receptor beta chains given below trace back to one sample, sequenced in a study of liver allograft versus peripheral blood T cells. Overall study context: Hepatic allograft T cell receptor repertoires were evaluated relative to those present in recipients' peripheral blood.

TCRdb re-called the reads with MiXCR, one entry per CDR3 protein. Of roughly 120 distinct CDR3 sequences in the sample, approximately 22% were seen once. The receptors originated from a human patient who had a liver transplant. Some T cells may be graft donor cells.

This clonotype was detected a few times. The chain employs TRBV27 and TRBJ1-1, with a possible D match to TRBD1 (6 bases). Germline-derived CDR1 and CDR2 are MNHEY and SMNVEV (reference sequence). V was trimmed by 3 bases and J by 4 bases, leaving 12 bases between them. The CDR3 spans 14 residues. The CDR3 nucleotides read TGTGCCAGCAGTTTCAGGGGCGAAGGCACTGAAGCTTTCTTT. Translation: CASSFRGEGTEAFF.

This clonotype is judged large. The rearrangement uses TRBV18 and TRBJ2-5, with 10 positions matching TRBD1. Germline V gene data show CDR1 as KGHSH and CDR2 as LQKENI. The CDR3 extends over 16 amino acids. With V trimmed by 3 bases and J by 1 base, 5 bases remained unmatched. CDR3 DNA sequence: TGTGCCAGCTCACCGAGGACAGGGGGAGGCCAAGAGACCCAGTACTTC. As protein: CASSPRTGGGQETQYF.

In this sample, this clonotype is medium-sized. The chain joins TRBV12-5 to TRBJ2-3; 11 positions match TRBD2. CDR3 length: 17 amino acids. Germline trimming cut 5 bases from V and 3 bases from J; bases unmatched to any gene: 10. Germline V gene lookup returns CDR1 LGHNT and CDR2 FRNRAP. The CDR3 region is CASGLYRLAGSTDTQYF. CDR3 DNA sequence: TGTGCTAGTGGTCTCTACCGACTAGCGGGGTCGACAGATACGCAGTATTTT.

The genes are TRBV6-2 or TRBV6-3 and TRBJ2-1; 13 nucleotides match TRBD2. This CDR3 spans 21 amino acids. Trimming removed 3 bases from V and 6 bases from J; junction bases left unmatched: 20. CDR1 and CDR2 (germline): MNHEY, SVGEGT. The CDR3 is CASSYIGGRTSGSRISNEQFF. CDR3 DNA sequence: TGTGCCAGCAGTTATATAGGGGGCCGGACTAGCGGGAGTCGTATTTCCAATGAGCAGTTCTTC.

J is TRBJ1-4 and V is TRBV7-9, with D uncertain. This CDR3 contains 12 residues. Per the germline V gene, CDR1 is SEHNR and CDR2 is FQNEAQ (reference sequence). V shed 2 bases and J shed 4 bases, with 2 bases lying between them. For the CDR3, the DNA is TGTGCCAGCAGCTTATATAATGAAAAACTGTTTTTT. Protein product: CASSLYNEKLFF.

This clonotype is large by share. The chain links TRBV5-6 to TRBJ1-1; D remains ambiguous. The V gene lost 1 base and the J gene lost 10 bases, with 20 bases spanning the gap. This CDR3 region has 15 residues. Germline V gene data show CDR1 as SGHDT and CDR2 as YYEEEE. This chain's CDR3 is CASSLMRREKHGAFF. The CDR3 bases are TGTGCCAGCAGCTTGATGAGACGGGAGAAGCATGGAGCTTTCTTT.

In its sample, this clonotype ranks as medium-sized. V is TRBV25-1 and J is TRBJ1-3; 8 positions agree with TRBD1. This CDR3 has 15 amino acids. V gave up 9 bases and J gave up 2 bases; unmatched junction bases: 9. The germline CDR1 and CDR2 sequences are MGHDK and SYGVNS. CDR3 sequence reads: CARLTGTGTGNTIYF. The CDR3 coding sequence is TGTGCCAGGTTAACCGGGACAGGAACTGGAAACACCATATATTTT.

This clonotype showed up just a few times. V usage is TRBV2 and J usage is TRBJ2-5; 10 bases are shared with TRBD1. Unmatched junction bases numbered 9, after V lost 6 bases and J lost 5 bases. The CDR3 has 15 residues. Germline CDR1 and CDR2: SNHLY and FYNNEI. CDR3: CASRIRQGARETQYF. Written as DNA, the CDR3 is TGTGCCAGCAGGATCAGACAGGGGGCGAGGGAGACCCAGTACTTC.

This clonotype ranks as hyperexpanded. The V gene is TRBV6-6, the J gene TRBJ1-1, with D possibly matching TRBD1 (6 bases). Trimming shortened V by 10 bases and J by 3 bases, and 18 bases separated the two germline ends. From germline, CDR1 is MNHNY and CDR2 SVGAGI (reference sequence). This CDR3 is 14 amino acids long. CDR3 DNA sequence: TGTGCCACCGGTTGGGGGCCGGAGGACACTGAAGCTTTCTTT. Encoded protein: CATGWGPEDTEAFF.

Within the sample, this clonotype is hyperexpanded. V and J are TRBV6-1 and TRBJ1-1; TRBD1 might be the D (5 bases). V shed 3 bases and J shed 1 base, with 12 bases lying between them. This CDR3 has 15 amino acids. Germline values: CDR1 MNHNS, CDR2 SASEGT. The CDR3 is CASSERGMGNTEAFF. The CDR3 DNA follows: TGTGCCAGCAGTGAGCGGGGCATGGGGAACACTGAAGCTTTCTTT.

Sample share makes this clonotype medium-sized. The V and J genes are TRBV10-3 and TRBJ1-1; 12 positions match TRBD1. V lost 6 bases, J lost 3 bases, and 8 bases stayed unmatched. Per germline, CDR1 ENHRY and CDR2 SYGVKD. This CDR3 has 16 amino acids. The CDR3 DNA is TGTGCCATCAGAGGGGACAGGGGGCGCGTCGACACTGAAGCTTTCTTT. This translates into CAIRGDRGRVDTEAFF.

The chain carries TRBV28 and TRBJ1-5; D uncertain. Germline lookup yields CDR1 MDHEN and CDR2 SYDVKM. V gave up 5 bases and J gave up 2 bases, with 13 bases separating them. The CDR3 contains 15 residues. The CDR3: CASSVAIKGNQPQHF. The CDR3 coding sequence is TGTGCCAGCAGTGTGGCTATTAAGGGCAATCAGCCCCAGCATTTT.

This clonotype is medium-sized. The rearrangement links TRBV12-3 or TRBV12-4 to TRBJ2-4; 11 bases fit TRBD2. The CDR3 extends over 21 amino acids. V lost 1 base to trimming and J lost 0 bases; unmatched junction nucleotides: 14. CDR3 nucleotides: TGTGCCAGCAGTTTAGAGCAACTAGCGGGGGCCTCTTTTAAAGCCAAAAACATTCAGTACTTC. It specifies CASSLEQLAGASFKAKNIQYF.

This clonotype rates as large. The genes are TRBV6-2 or TRBV6-3 and TRBJ2-3; TRBD1 might be the D (7 bases). CDR1 and CDR2 from the germline V gene are MNHEY and SVGEGT. The V gene lost 4 bases and the J gene lost 4 bases, with 21 bases spanning the gap. The CDR3 loop spans 17 amino acids. The CDR3 DNA sequence: TGTGCCAGCAGTTCCCTACAGACTCAGGGGGGACCAGATACGCAGTATTTT. Translated: CASSSLQTQGGPDTQYF.

In its sample, this clonotype ranks as medium-sized. The chain links TRBV20-1 to TRBJ1-2; 10 positions agree with TRBD1. Losses at the gene ends were 1 base for V and 8 bases for J; bases not matched to a gene: 13. This CDR3 has 16 residues. CDR1 and CDR2 from the germline V gene are DFQATT and SNEGSKA (reference sequence). CDR3 protein: CSARGRIWDRGSGYTF. In DNA form, the CDR3 reads TGCAGTGCTAGAGGTCGAATTTGGGACAGGGGTTCCGGCTACACCTTC.

The table lists this clonotype with a count of one. The chain links TRBV29-1 to TRBJ1-4, with D uncertain. V was shortened by 1 base and J by 4 bases, with 16 bases between the two germline ends. Germline V gene data show CDR1 as SQVTM and CDR2 as ANQGSEA. The CDR3 has 16 amino acids. The CDR3 sequence is CSVEGIDDGFNEKLFF. The CDR3 DNA sequence: TGCAGCGTTGAAGGGATCGACGACGGATTTAATGAAAAACTGTTTTTT.

The V and J genes are TRBV6-1 and TRBJ1-1; tentatively, D is TRBD1 (5 bases). V gave up 5 bases and J gave up 3 bases, with 13 bases separating them. The CDR3 extends over 14 amino acids. Germline values: CDR1 MNHNS, CDR2 SASEGT. In DNA form, the CDR3 reads TGTGCCAGCAGTCAGGGTTCTTTTGACACTGAAGCTTTCTTT. Its translation: CASSQGSFDTEAFF.

By frequency in the sample, this clonotype is hyperexpanded. The chain carries TRBV11-1 and TRBJ2-2; 13 nucleotides match TRBD2. This CDR3 spans 18 amino acids. V shed 6 bases, J shed 3 bases, and the junction held 10 bases outside the gene matches. Germline loops: CDR1 SGHAT, CDR2 FQDESV (reference sequence). The CDR3: CASRELAGGFGYTGELFF. The CDR3 DNA reads TGTGCCAGCAGAGAACTAGCGGGAGGGTTCGGGTACACCGGGGAGCTGTTTTTT.

Of note for this clonotype: Being one base from a much bigger clone, this may be a read error. V gene TRBV20-1 combines with J gene TRBJ1-2; TRBD1 matches at 10 bases. Germline V gene lookup returns CDR1 DFQATT and CDR2 SNEGSKA (reference sequence). The CDR3 runs to 16 residues. This CDR3 is CSTRGRIWDRGSGYTF. In DNA form, the CDR3 reads TGCAGTACTAGAGGTCGAATTTGGGACAGGGGTTCCGGCTACACCTTC.

This clonotype ranks as large. The chain carries TRBV19 and TRBJ1-5, with D tentatively TRBD1 (6 bases). Germline V gives CDR1 LNHDA, CDR2 SQIVND (reference sequence). The ends were cut back, 8 bases at V and 3 bases at J, with 11 bases in the middle. The CDR3 consists of 13 residues. CDR3 region: CASQQGSNQPQHF. DNA of the CDR3: TGTGCCAGTCAACAGGGTTCCAATCAGCCCCAGCATTTT.

This chain joins TRBV7-9 and TRBJ2-7; D is tentatively TRBD1 or TRBD2 (5 bases each). This CDR3 is built from 14 residues. Trimming pared 1 base from V and 5 bases from J, leaving 12 bases between. Germline assignment: CDR1 SEHNR and CDR2 FQNEAQ (reference sequence). This CDR3 is CASSLVGVWDEQYF. Here the CDR3 DNA reads TGTGCCAGCAGCTTAGTGGGGGTGTGGGACGAGCAGTACTTC.

Sample share makes this clonotype hyperexpanded. The chain is built from TRBV5-6 and TRBJ2-6; D call uncertain. Trimming took off 2 bases at V and 4 bases at J, with 10 bases between the two ends. The CDR3 runs 15 residues. Germline loops: CDR1 SGHDT, CDR2 YYEEEE. The CDR3 DNA reads TGTGCCAGCAGCTTCTCCACAGCCGGGGCCAACGTCCTGACTTTC. Translated: CASSFSTAGANVLTF.

By share, this clonotype ranks as medium-sized. V gene TRBV9 combines with J gene TRBJ1-2; D gene unclear. The germline V and J ends were trimmed by 2 bases and 0 bases, with 11 bases remaining between them. Germline V gene sequence: CDR1 SGDLS, CDR2 YYNGEE. This CDR3 has 15 amino acids. CDR3 sequence (DNA): TGTGCCAGCAGCGTTGCGGACTCCGCTAACTATGGCTACACCTTC. Translated: CASSVADSANYGYTF. Complete variable domain (other parts from reference TRBV9 and TRBJ1-2): DSGVTQTPKHLITATGQRVTLRCSPRSGDLSVYWYQQSLDQGLQFLIQYYNGEERAKGNILERFSAQQFPDLHSELNLSSLELGDSALYFCASSVADSANYGYTFGSGTRLTVV.

V is TRBV30 and J is TRBJ1-2; D perhaps matches TRBD1 (5 bases). The germline CDR1 and CDR2 sequences are GTSNPN and SVGIG (reference sequence). V lost 3 bases to trimming and J lost 8 bases, with 10 bases between them. The CDR3 runs to 11 residues. The CDR3 spells CAWRDKGGYTF. The CDR3 bases are TGTGCCTGGAGAGATAAGGGGGGCTACACCTTC. Using reference TRBV30 and TRBJ1-2 for the parts outside the CDR3, the full variable domain is SQTIHQWPATLVQPVGSPLSLECTVEGTSNPNLYWYRQAAGRGLQLLFYSVGIGQISSEVPQNLSASRPQDRQFILSSKKLLLSDSGFYLCAWRDKGGYTFGSGTRLTVV.

This clonotype is classed as medium-sized. The chain recombines TRBV19 with TRBJ1-4; TRBD1 might be the D (5 bases). The V and J ends lost 1 base and 4 bases respectively, with 10 bases between them. Germline V lookup: CDR1 LNHDA, CDR2 SQIVND (reference sequence). This CDR3 region has 15 residues. CDR3 loop: CASSIAGGINEKLFF. In DNA, the CDR3 is TGTGCCAGTAGTATAGCGGGGGGGATTAATGAAAAACTGTTTTTT.

By its share, this clonotype is hyperexpanded. The chain joins TRBV6-1 to TRBJ2-2, with 8 nucleotides matching TRBD1. The J segment lost 6 bases and the V segment lost 6 bases, leaving 6 bases of the junction unmatched. The germline V gene encodes CDR1 MNHNS and CDR2 SASEGT. There are 14 residues in the CDR3. The CDR3 protein is CASSLWTGPGELFF. As DNA, the CDR3 is TGTGCCAGCAGCCTTTGGACAGGGCCCGGGGAGCTGTTTTTT.

Remarks on this clonotype: Without the conserved terminal phenylalanine or tryptophan, this CDR3 likely stems from a read error. Because the CDR3's place on the DNA is in doubt, the DNA is left out and the CDR3 is given as listed by TCRdb. The gene calls are TRBV6-1 and TRBJ1-1. Germline CDR1 and CDR2: MNHNS and SASEGT. The CDR3 adds up to 15 amino acids, both ends counted. This CDR3 is CASSERGMGNTEAGV.